A single sample gave rise to the 16 T cell receptor beta chains below, sequenced in a study of tumor and adjacent non-tumor tissue in lung cancer. RNA was extracted from bulk tissue without any cell sorting. More than 3 cm separated this lung sample from the edge of the tumor. A modified ARM-PCR protocol with three rounds of nested PCR amplified TCRbeta. TCRdb used MiXCR to reprocess the multiplex PCR reads, holding one entry per CDR3 protein. The sample lists roughly 90,000 distinct CDR3 sequences, 76% occurring once. What was sequenced was distant non-tumor lung tissue. These receptors were obtained from a woman between 45 and 65 years old with non-small cell lung cancer.

Regarding this clonotype: No conserved phenylalanine or tryptophan is present at the end of the CDR3, so a read error is the likely explanation. J is TRBJ2-2 and V is TRBV12-3 or TRBV12-4, with 10 bases that match TRBD2. The CDR3 contains 16 residues. The CDR3 region is CASTNLAGVATGELFY. For the CDR3, the DNA is TGTGCCAGCACCAATCTAGCGGGAGTGGCCACCGGTGAGCTGTTTTAT.

On this clonotype: The CDR3 does not end in the conserved phenylalanine or tryptophan, so this is likely a read error. The chain links TRBV6-2 or TRBV6-3 to TRBJ2-2; the match to TRBD2 covers 7 bases. The CDR3 has 19 amino acids. From germline, CDR1 is MNHEY and CDR2 SVGEGT. The CDR3 sequence is CASGDPELADASNTGELFL. The CDR3 nucleotides read TGTGCCAGCGGGGATCCGGAGCTAGCGGACGCCTCGAATACCGGGGAGCTGTTTTTG.

Concerning this clonotype: A much more abundant neighbour one base away suggests this may be a read error. The chain is built from TRBV14 and TRBJ2-7, with D tentatively TRBD2 (5 bases). Germline loops: CDR1 SGHDN, CDR2 FVKESK. This CDR3 spans 13 amino acids. The CDR3 reads CTSSSLSVGKVYF. The CDR3 DNA reads as TGTACCAGCAGCTCGCTGAGTGTCGGGAAGGTGTACTTC.

In the case of this clonotype: At one end, the junction sequence differs from germline, possibly due to a read error. The J gene is TRBJ2-7, the V gene TRBV6-5; 10 bases map to TRBD2. Germline values: CDR1 MNHEY, CDR2 SVGAGI. The CDR3 is made up of 16 amino acids. The CDR3 reads CASSYLRLAGVHEQCF. The DNA of the CDR3 is TGTGCCAGCAGTTACTTGAGGCTAGCGGGAGTCCACGAACAGTGCTTC.

Turning to this clonotype: A much bigger clone sits one base away, suggesting this may be a read error. CDR3 protein: CASNIPGVHLGDEQFF. The CDR3 DNA follows: TGTGCCAGCAATATACCGGGGGTGCATCTGGGCGATGAGCAGTTCTTC. The V call is TRBV7-9, the J call TRBJ2-1; weak D call: TRBD2 (6 bases). This CDR3 comprises 16 residues. Trimming pared 7 bases from V and 8 bases from J, leaving 24 bases between. Germline-derived CDR1 and CDR2 are SEHNR and FQNEAQ (reference sequence). The variable domain in full, with the rest retrieved from reference TRBV7-9 and TRBJ2-1, is DTGVSQNPRHKITKRGQNVTFRCDPISEHNRLYWYRQTLGQGPEFLTYFQNEAQLEKSRLLSDRFSAERPKGSFSTLEIQRTEQGDSAMYLCASNIPGVHLGDEQFFGPGTRLTVL.

With regard to this clonotype: The CDR3 end shows no conserved phenylalanine or tryptophan, and so a read error is likely. Because the CDR3's place on the DNA is in doubt, the DNA is left out and the CDR3 is given as listed by TCRdb. CDR3 in amino acids: CASSLGTGTKIGEQFL. V is TRBV12-3 or TRBV12-4 and J is TRBJ2-2; TRBD1 is the table's D call, not checked against the DNA. The CDR3 has 16 amino acids, counting both end residues.

For this clonotype: A read error may produce the germline difference seen at one junction end. The V call is TRBV6-5, the J call TRBJ1-4; 8 bases are a match to TRBD1. Germline lookup yields CDR1 MNHEY and CDR2 SVGAGI. This CDR3 has 17 amino acids. CDR3: CTSCHLNAGGSNEKLFF. As DNA, the CDR3 is TGTACCAGCTGCCATCTTAATGCAGGGGGCTCTAATGAAAAACTGTTTTTT.

The table lists this clonotype with many counts. The chain uses TRBV20-1 and TRBJ2-3, with D uncertain. Germline V gene sequence: CDR1 DFQATT, CDR2 SNEGSKA (reference sequence). V lost 1 base and J lost 2, with 13 bases in between. The CDR3 is 15 residues long. The CDR3 reads CSARGPSGITDTQYF. The CDR3 bases are TGCAGTGCTAGAGGTCCCTCGGGCATCACAGATACGCAGTATTTT.

With respect to this clonotype: The junction shows a germline mismatch at one end, possibly a read error. This chain connects TRBV24-1 to TRBJ2-6; possible D gene TRBD1, 5 bases. CDR3 length: 17 residues. Germline V CDR1 and CDR2: KGHDR, SFDVKD. As DNA, the CDR3 is TGTGCCACCAGTGATTTTGGGATTGGCGGTGGGGCCAACGTCCTGACCTTC. It translates to CATSDFGIGGGANVLTF.

A remark on this clonotype: No conserved phenylalanine or tryptophan is present at the end of the CDR3, so a read error is the likely explanation. This sequence joins TRBV28 and TRBJ2-7; 13 bases fit TRBD2. The CDR3 is made up of 20 amino acids. Germline V lookup: CDR1 MDHEN, CDR2 SYDVKM. V dropped 3 bases and J dropped 0; count of bases not matched to a gene: 14. DNA for the CDR3: TGTGCCAGCAGTTTTACATCTAGGGGGACTAGCGGGATAAGCTCCTACGAGCAGTACCTC. Its translation: CASSFTSRGTSGISSYEQYL.

Note on this clonotype: No conserved phenylalanine or tryptophan ends this CDR3, so it is likely a read error. CDR3 coding DNA: TGTGCCAACAGTGAGTCTAGCGGGAGTCCCTCCTACGAGCAGTACCTC. Translation gives CANSESSGSPSYEQYL. The V and J genes are TRBV6-1 and TRBJ2-7, with TRBD2 matching over 10 bases. The CDR3 sequence is 16 residues long. Germline V gene lookup returns CDR1 MNHNS and CDR2 SASEGT.

Note on this clonotype: As the CDR3 is not closed by the conserved phenylalanine or tryptophan, this likely results from a read error. The limits of the CDR3 on the DNA are not certain, so only TCRdb's listed CDR3 is given. This chain links TRBV11-2 with TRBJ2-7. The CDR3 is 14 amino acids in total, end residues counted. Germline V lookup: CDR1 SGHAT, CDR2 FQNNGV. This CDR3 reads CASSLTDNSYEKYL.

On this clonotype itself: One end of the junction varies from germline; a read error may be responsible. The rearrangement links TRBV15 to TRBJ2-7; D is uncertain. The CDR3 runs 14 residues. Germline lookup yields CDR1 LNHNV and CDR2 YYDKDF (reference sequence). For the CDR3, the DNA is TGTGCCACCAGCAGAGGAGCTGTCCCCTACAAGCAGTACTTC. This encodes CATSRGAVPYKQYF.

As concerns this clonotype: A much larger clone lies a single base off, so this may be a read error. This sequence joins TRBV7-9 and TRBJ2-2; 7 nucleotides agree with TRBD1. This CDR3 is built from 14 residues. CDR1 SEHNR and CDR2 FQNEAQ come from the germline V gene (reference sequence). Here the CDR3 reads CASSVQGNIGELFF. The CDR3 DNA sequence: TGTGCCAGCAGCGTACAGGGGAACATCGGGGAGCTGTTTTTT.

This clonotype was recorded a few times. A much larger clone lies one base from this, so it may be a read error. DNA for the CDR3: TGCGCCAGCAGCTTGGAGGGTCTGGATGAGCAGTTCTTC. Residues: CASSLEGLDEQFF. The J gene is TRBJ2-1, the V gene TRBV5-1; D uncertain. Germline-derived CDR1 and CDR2 are SGHRS and YFSETQ. This CDR3 comprises 13 residues. Deletions cut 0 bases from V and 8 bases from J, with 9 bases between.

The CDR3 protein is CASSSDSDMQYF. The CDR3, as DNA: TGTGCCAGCAGTTCCGACTCAGATATGCAATATTTT. The chain combines TRBV6-5 with TRBJ2-3; D not resolved. The CDR3 totals 12 residues. V lost 4 bases and J 15 bases, leaving 17 bases between the germline ends. CDR1 MNHEY and CDR2 SVGAGI come from the germline V gene.